One and the same sample provided the 14 T cell receptor beta chains below, sequenced in a study of identical twins. TCRdb reprocessed the 5' RACE reads with MiXCR, giving one entry per CDR3 protein. The table records around 670,000 distinct CDR3 sequences, around 5.7% of them present only once. Sequenced sample: naive T cells sorted from blood. These receptors all stem from a man aged 18-30 years in good health.

This clonotype was detected ten times or more. The chain joins TRBV12-3 or TRBV12-4 to TRBJ2-5; 7 bases match TRBD1. J was trimmed by 5 bases and V by 5 bases; bases with no gene match: 5. This CDR3 has 13 residues. In DNA form, the CDR3 reads TGTGCCAGCAGTCTAGACAGGGTGGAGACCCAGTACTTC. Its protein product is CASSLDRVETQYF.

This clonotype was recorded a few times. The chain recombines TRBV7-6 with TRBJ2-1; D might be TRBD1 (6 bases). Germline CDR1 and CDR2: SGHVS and FNYEAQ. The ends were cut back, 4 bases at V and 8 bases at J, with 15 bases in the middle. CDR3 length: 14 residues. The CDR3 protein is CASSSRLGAYEQFF. The DNA of the CDR3 is TGTGCCAGCAGCTCACGCTTGGGGGCCTATGAGCAGTTCTTC.

The sample holds many counts of this clonotype. The genes are TRBV20-1 and TRBJ2-1; 14 bases fit TRBD2. The CDR3 is 15 residues long. V shed 5 bases, J shed 9 bases, and the junction held 9 bases outside the gene matches. The germline V gene encodes CDR1 DFQATT and CDR2 SNEGSKA (reference sequence). The CDR3 protein is CSAGRLAGGFGEQFF. The CDR3 nucleotides are TGCAGTGCTGGGCGACTAGCGGGAGGGTTCGGTGAGCAGTTCTTC.

This clonotype was seen many times. The CDR3 protein is CASSFDTSTDTQYF. DNA for the CDR3: TGTGCCAGCAGCTTCGACACAAGCACAGATACGCAGTATTTT. J is TRBJ2-3 and V is TRBV2; no clear D gene. Germline CDR1 is SNHLY and CDR2 is FYNNEI. CDR3 size: 14 residues. Trimming removed 6 bases at V and 0 bases at J, with 10 bases between.

The rearrangement joins TRBV5-1 to TRBJ1-3; D remains unclear. Germline V CDR1 and CDR2: SGHRS, YFSETQ. Trimming pared 2 bases from V and 4 bases from J, leaving 7 bases between. This CDR3 is built from 13 residues. Here the CDR3 reads CASSFGVGNTIYF. The CDR3 DNA reads as TGCGCCAGCAGCTTCGGGGTCGGAAACACCATATATTTT.

This clonotype appeared many times. V gene TRBV12-3 or TRBV12-4 combines with J gene TRBJ2-7, with unresolved D. The CDR3 is 13 residues long. V was clipped by 5 bases and J by 4 bases, with 12 bases between them. The DNA of the CDR3 is TGTGCCAGCAGTCCCCGGGCATCATACGAGCAGTACGTC. Translation gives CASSPRASYEQYV.

The sample holds many counts of this clonotype. The chain has TRBV27 and TRBJ2-1; D gene ambiguous. The CDR3 totals 13 residues. Trimming removed 9 bases at V and 5 bases at J, with 14 bases between. Germline V gives CDR1 MNHEY, CDR2 SMNVEV (reference sequence). The CDR3 DNA follows: TGTGCCAGTTCCCTTCGGGTGCACAATGAGCAGTTCTTC. Its translation is CASSLRVHNEQFF.

This clonotype was seen many times. The V gene is TRBV12-3 or TRBV12-4, the J gene TRBJ1-3; a possible D gene is TRBD1 (6 bases). Trimming took 1 base from V and 4 from J, leaving 11 bases between them. This CDR3 has 15 amino acids. The CDR3: CASSLGGARGNTIYF. The DNA of the CDR3 is TGTGCCAGCAGTTTAGGGGGGGCGCGAGGAAACACCATATATTTT.

This chain uses TRBV7-2 with TRBJ2-5, with D unresolved. Trimming pared 1 base from V and 13 bases from J, leaving 16 bases between. The CDR3 totals 13 residues. Germline CDR1 and CDR2: SGHTA and FQGNSA. The CDR3 coding sequence is TGTGCCAGCAGCTTAGACGGGCCGTCCGACCCGTACTTC. Translation: CASSLDGPSDPYF.

This clonotype has a handful of counts. The chain uses TRBV15 and TRBJ2-5; D perhaps matches TRBD2 (6 bases). This CDR3 comprises 11 residues. Trimming took off 6 bases at V and 5 bases at J, with 7 bases between the two ends. Looked up from germline, CDR1 is LNHNV and CDR2 is YYDKDF (reference sequence). DNA of the CDR3: TGTGCCACCAGGGAGGGGGAGACCCAGTACTTC. Translation: CATREGETQYF.

This clonotype came up a few times. This chain links TRBV12-3 or TRBV12-4 with TRBJ2-3, with TRBD2 identical over 9 bases. V dropped 5 bases and J dropped 4; count of bases not matched to a gene: 10. CDR3 length equals 16 residues. CDR3 loop: CASSLTSGQVADTQYF. In DNA, the CDR3 is TGTGCCAGCAGTCTGACTAGCGGTCAGGTGGCAGATACGCAGTATTTT.

This clonotype has more than one count but fewer than ten. This sequence joins TRBV15 and TRBJ2-5; no definite D call. This CDR3 region has 14 residues. Germline loops: CDR1 LNHNV, CDR2 YYDKDF (reference sequence). V was clipped by 3 bases and J by 4 bases, with 12 bases between them. CDR3 loop: CATSRGTSLETQYF. The CDR3 DNA follows: TGTGCCACCAGCAGGGGTACCAGTTTAGAGACCCAGTACTTC.

This clonotype was seen many times. J is TRBJ1-3 and V is TRBV20-1, with 7 bases matching TRBD1. The length of the CDR3 is 13 residues. Germline CDR1 reads DFQATT; CDR2 reads SNEGSKA (reference sequence). The V and J ends lost 2 bases and 2 bases, in that order; junction bases with no gene match: 0. The CDR3: CSARQGAGNTIYF. CDR3 in DNA: TGCAGTGCTAGACAGGGGGCTGGAAACACCATATATTTT.

This clonotype was detected ten times or more. V gene TRBV6-4 combines with J gene TRBJ1-5; TRBD1 aligns across 10 bases. J was trimmed by 7 bases and V by 9 bases; bases with no gene match: 6. This CDR3 has 13 residues. Per the germline V gene, CDR1 is MRHNA and CDR2 is SNTAGT. The CDR3 DNA sequence: TGTGCCAGTTCTCGGACAGGGGGGCAGCCCCAGCATTTT. Translation: CASSRTGGQPQHF.